This TCR beta chain was found in a study of blood T cell repertoires in COVID-19. Some clones are missing from TCRdb's copy, which holds only in-frame ones; the method was immunoSEQ multiplex PCR. The sample has about 400,000 clones, around nine tenths seen once. There are 17 residues in the CDR3. V was clipped by 4 bases and J by 1 base, with 19 bases between them. This receptor was identified in a human donor in a cohort sampled during active COVID-19. The specimen sequenced was peripheral blood. The chain recombines TRBV23-1 with TRBJ1-1; possible D gene TRBD1, 6 bases. TRBV23-1 is identified as an open reading frame with a role that is uncertain. Here the CDR3 DNA reads TGCGCCAGCAGTCGCCCGGACAGCTGTTGGCCGAACACTGAAGCTTTCTTT. The encoded protein is CASSRPDSCWPNTEAFF.